The present entry profiles one T cell receptor (beta chain) with its context. What it binds is not known. This sample was taken from a study of shared clonotypes between healthy human individuals. Study-wide results and caveats: Four donors held about 5.1% of naive CD4 clonotypes in common.

CD4+ cell separation produced CD45RA+ naive and CD45RA-negative memory subsets. Some clones are missing from TCRdb's copy, which holds only in-frame ones; the method was immunoSEQ multiplex PCR. Of some 550,000 clones listed, around 97% are singletons. Germline V gene sequence: CDR1 MDHEN, CDR2 SYDVKM. The CDR3 runs 13 residues. Deletions cut 3 bases from V and 5 bases from J, with 10 bases between. The source is a woman in her twenties or thirties in good health. The source material was naive CD4+ T cells sorted from blood. Subset noted: CD45RA+ positively selected. The V gene is TRBV28, the J gene TRBJ1-1; D not resolved. The CDR3 coding sequence is TGTGCCAGCAGTTTGTCTGGGGAGACTGAAGCTTTCTTT. This sequence encodes CASSLSGETEAFF.